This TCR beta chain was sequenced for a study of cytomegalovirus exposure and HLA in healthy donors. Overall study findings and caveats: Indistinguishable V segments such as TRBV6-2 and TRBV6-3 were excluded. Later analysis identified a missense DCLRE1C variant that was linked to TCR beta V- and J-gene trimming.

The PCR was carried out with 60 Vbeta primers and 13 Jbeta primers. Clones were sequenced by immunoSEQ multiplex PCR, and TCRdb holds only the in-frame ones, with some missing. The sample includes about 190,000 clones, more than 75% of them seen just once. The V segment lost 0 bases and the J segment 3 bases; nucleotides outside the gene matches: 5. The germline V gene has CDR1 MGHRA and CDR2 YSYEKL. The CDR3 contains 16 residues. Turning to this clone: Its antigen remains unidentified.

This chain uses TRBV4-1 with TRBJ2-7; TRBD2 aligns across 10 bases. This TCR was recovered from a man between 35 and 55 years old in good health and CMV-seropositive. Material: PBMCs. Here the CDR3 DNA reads TGCGCCAGCAGCCAAGATCGTATAGCGGGAGGCTACGAGCAGTACTTC. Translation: CASSQDRIAGGYEQYF.